One and the same sample provided the 27 T cell receptor beta chains below, sequenced in a study of cytomegalovirus exposure and HLA in healthy donors. The PCR ran on 60 Vbeta and 13 Jbeta primers. Here immunoSEQ multiplex PCR was the method, and the copy in TCRdb shows in-frame clones only, minus some. The table lists around 100,000 clones, 55% to 65% of them singletons. Sample: PBMCs. These receptors came from a woman aged 30 to 39 in good health and CMV-seronegative.

The V gene is TRBV7-9, the J gene TRBJ2-7; 14 positions agree with TRBD2. This CDR3 spans 14 amino acids. The germline CDR1 and CDR2 sequences are SEHNR and FQNEAQ (reference sequence). Trimming removed 5 bases from V and 6 bases from J; junction bases left unmatched: 3. CDR3 protein: CASSLGLAGVEQYF. The CDR3 bases are TGTGCCAGCAGCCTGGGACTAGCGGGAGTCGAGCAGTACTTC.

Written as DNA, the CDR3 is TGTGCCAGTAGTCACGACAGGGGACAAAAAAAAGAGACCCAGTACTTC. It yields the protein CASSHDRGQKKETQYF. This chain links TRBV19 with TRBJ2-5; 8 positions agree with TRBD1. CDR1 and CDR2 (germline): LNHDA, SQIVND (reference sequence). Germline trimming cut 5 bases from V and 3 bases from J; bases unmatched to any gene: 11. This CDR3 comprises 16 residues.

This clone was seen more than once but under ten times. The rearrangement links TRBV2 to TRBJ2-1, with 8 nucleotides matching TRBD1. The germline V gene has CDR1 SNHLY and CDR2 FYNNEI. The trim removed 1 base at V and 4 bases at J, leaving 6 bases unmatched. This CDR3 is built from 16 residues. In DNA form, the CDR3 reads TGTGCCAGCAGTGAAGGGACAGGGTACGAATACAATGAGCAGTTCTTC. Translated: CASSEGTGYEYNEQFF.

Only one count was recorded for this clone. The rearrangement uses TRBV4-1 and TRBJ2-1; D is perhaps TRBD2 (7 bases). Germline CDR1 and CDR2: MGHRA and YSYEKL. CDR3 length: 17 amino acids. V was trimmed by 0 bases and J by 6 bases, leaving 18 bases between them. The CDR3 nucleotides read TGCGCCAGCAGCCAAGATCCGGCGAGGGGGGGGATCAATGAGCAGTTCTTC. Encoded protein: CASSQDPARGGINEQFF.

V usage is TRBV28 and J usage is TRBJ2-2; D is unresolved. This CDR3 spans 12 amino acids. The V gene's germline CDR1 is MDHEN and CDR2 SYDVKM. The V end was cut by 2 bases, the J end by 11 bases, with 9 bases between. CDR3 in DNA: TGTGCCAGCAGTTTAATCTGGAGAGAGCTGTTTTTT. The encoded protein is CASSLIWRELFF.

In this sample, this clone turned up a few times. The chain couples TRBV19 to TRBJ1-1, with 7 bases aligning to TRBD1. CDR1 is LNHDA and CDR2 is SQIVND in the germline V gene (reference sequence). V gave up 6 bases and J gave up 5 bases; unmatched junction bases: 12. The CDR3 runs to 15 residues. The CDR3 bases are TGTGCCAGTAGCGAAACTCCCGACAGGGTGACTGAAGCTTTCTTT. This encodes CASSETPDRVTEAFF.

The J gene is TRBJ2-5, the V gene TRBV2; D ambiguous. The DNA end is a closer match to TRBJ2-7, so the J assignment may be wrong. Germline V gene sequence: CDR1 SNHLY, CDR2 FYNNEI. The CDR3 runs to 12 residues. The DNA of the CDR3 is TGTGCCAGCAGCCCAATTCCCTACGAGCAGTACTTC. It encodes CASSPIPYEQYF.

CDR3 bases: TGTGCCAGCAGCGTATCAAGAGGCGGTAGTGAGCAGTTCTTC. Translated: CASSVSRGGSEQFF. The rearrangement joins TRBV9 to TRBJ2-1, with D unclear. The CDR3 contains 14 residues. V lost 1 base to trimming and J lost 9 bases, with 14 bases between them. Germline loops: CDR1 SGDLS, CDR2 YYNGEE. The variable domain in full, with the rest retrieved from reference TRBV9 and TRBJ2-1, is DSGVTQTPKHLITATGQRVTLRCSPRSGDLSVYWYQQSLDQGLQFLIQYYNGEERAKGNILERFSAQQFPDLHSELNLSSLELGDSALYFCASSVSRGGSEQFFGPGTRLTVL.

The genes are TRBV4-3 and TRBJ2-1; D remains ambiguous. Germline V gene lookup returns CDR1 LGHNA and CDR2 YSLEER. Trimming pared 1 base from V and 3 bases from J, leaving 13 bases between. This CDR3 has 16 amino acids. The CDR3 region is CASSQGAEQNYNEQFF. In DNA, the CDR3 is TGCGCCAGCAGCCAAGGAGCTGAACAGAACTACAATGAGCAGTTCTTC.

The CDR3 reads CASSSSAGKSDGYTF. CDR3 sequence (DNA): TGCGCCAGCAGCTCGTCGGCAGGGAAGTCGGATGGCTACACCTTC. This chain joins TRBV5-1 and TRBJ1-2, with D possibly TRBD1 on 5 matching bases. Trimming removed 3 bases from V and 6 bases from J, with 18 bases in between. CDR1 and CDR2 (germline): SGHRS, YFSETQ. The CDR3 contains 15 residues.

This clone showed up just a few times. The genes are TRBV11-1 and TRBJ2-7; TRBD2 matches at 12 bases. Germline V gene data show CDR1 as SGHAT and CDR2 as FQDESV (reference sequence). This CDR3 is 14 amino acids long. The J segment lost 3 bases and the V segment lost 5 bases, leaving 2 bases of the junction unmatched. In DNA form, the CDR3 reads TGTGCCAGCAGCGCGGGACTAGCGGGCTACGAGCAGTACTTC. The encoded protein is CASSAGLAGYEQYF.

To note about this clone: Additional DNA sequences in this sample encode the identical CDR3. The genes are TRBV6-1 and TRBJ1-5; 9 bases map to TRBD1. The CDR3 extends over 14 amino acids. Per germline, CDR1 MNHNS and CDR2 SASEGT. The V and J ends lost 6 bases and 1 base, in that order; junction bases with no gene match: 1. The DNA of the CDR3 is TGTGCCAGCAGGGGACAGGGAAGCAATCAGCCCCAGCATTTT. Its translation: CASRGQGSNQPQHF.

V is TRBV28 and J is TRBJ2-4; possibly TRBD2 for D (6 bases). CDR3 length: 18 amino acids. Germline CDR1 MDHEN, CDR2 SYDVKM. The V end lost 3 bases, the J end lost 0 bases, and 18 bases lay between the germline ends. CDR3 amino acids: CASSFPRDWALAKNIQYF. The DNA of the CDR3 is TGTGCCAGCAGTTTCCCCAGGGACTGGGCGCTAGCCAAAAACATTCAGTACTTC.

This clone was counted a few times. The chain uses TRBV19 and TRBJ1-1; 10 bases agree with TRBD1. Trimming at V came to 5 bases and at J to 6 bases, leaving 3 bases not matched to a gene. Germline V gene sequence: CDR1 LNHDA, CDR2 SQIVND (reference sequence). CDR3 length equals 13 residues. The CDR3 reads CASSFGQGAEAFF. Written as DNA, the CDR3 is TGTGCCAGTAGTTTTGGACAGGGGGCTGAAGCTTTCTTT. The whole variable domain, filled in from reference TRBV19 and TRBJ1-1, reads DGGITQSPKYLFRKEGQNVTLSCEQNLNHDAMYWYRQDPGQGLRLIYYSQIVNDFQKGDIAEGYSVSREKKESFPLTVTSAQKNPTAFYLCASSFGQGAEAFFGQGTRLTVV.

This chain connects TRBV18 to TRBJ2-3, with 10 bases aligning to TRBD2. Unmatched junction bases numbered 7, after V lost 0 bases and J lost 10 bases. Germline CDR1 reads KGHSH; CDR2 reads LQKENI. The CDR3 runs 15 residues. CDR3 sequence reads: CASSPPSGRDLSQYF. CDR3 sequence (DNA): TGTGCCAGCTCACCACCGAGCGGGAGGGACTTGTCGCAGTATTTT.

V and J are TRBV28 and TRBJ2-1, with TRBD2 identical over 12 bases. The length of the CDR3 is 16 residues. In germline, CDR1 is MDHEN, CDR2 SYDVKM. Unmatched junction bases numbered 9, after V lost 5 bases and J lost 7 bases. DNA for the CDR3: TGTGCCAGCAGTGCACCTAGCGGGAGGGCAGGTAATGAGCAGTTCTTC. It yields the protein CASSAPSGRAGNEQFF.

The chain is built from TRBV6-5 and TRBJ1-5, with D possibly being TRBD1 (6 bases). Germline lookup yields CDR1 MNHEY and CDR2 SVGAGI. V was cut by 6 bases and J by 2 bases, with 14 bases left in between. The CDR3 has 15 residues. The CDR3 DNA reads TGTGCCAGCAGGCCACAGGGAGTTGGCAATCAGCCCCAGCATTTT. This codes for CASRPQGVGNQPQHF.

The gene calls are TRBV30 and TRBJ1-6; 7 nucleotides match TRBD1. The trim removed 2 bases at V and 7 bases at J, leaving 8 bases unmatched. The germline CDR1 and CDR2 sequences are GTSNPN and SVGIG (reference sequence). There are 15 residues in the CDR3. The CDR3 sequence is CAWSLRDRRNSPLHF. The CDR3 nucleotides read TGTGCCTGGAGTCTGAGGGACAGAAGAAATTCACCCCTCCACTTT.

This clone was seen a single time. The rearrangement joins TRBV30 to TRBJ2-3, with a tentative D call TRBD1 (5 bases). V lost 4 bases, J lost 6 bases, and 17 bases lay in between. This CDR3 is 14 amino acids long. Germline CDR1 is GTSNPN and CDR2 is SVGIG (reference sequence). The CDR3 region is CAWTPAGAGDTQYF. In nucleotides, the CDR3 is TGTGCCTGGACCCCCGCTGGGGCCGGCGATACGCAGTATTTT.

This clone occurred a few times. The gene calls are TRBV28 and TRBJ1-1; D ambiguous. CDR1 MDHEN and CDR2 SYDVKM come from the germline V gene. The CDR3 length is 13 residues. V shed 3 bases and J shed 6 bases, with 11 bases lying between them. This CDR3 reads CASSFREAAEAFF. The CDR3 region has the DNA TGTGCCAGCAGTTTTCGGGAGGCGGCTGAAGCTTTCTTT.

CDR3 loop: CASSFFIADSYEQYF. The CDR3 bases are TGTGCCAGCAGCTTTTTCATAGCGGATTCCTACGAGCAGTACTTC. This chain links TRBV7-8 with TRBJ2-7; weak D call: TRBD2 (6 bases). The germline CDR1 and CDR2 sequences are SGHVS and FQNEAQ. V lost 3 bases and J lost 1, with 13 bases in between. This CDR3 contains 15 residues.

The chain recombines TRBV2 with TRBJ1-1; 7 bases line up with TRBD1. The CDR3 runs to 14 residues. V lost 5 bases, J lost 2 bases, and 5 bases stayed unmatched. In germline, CDR1 is SNHLY, CDR2 FYNNEI. CDR3 region: CASSFGQVNTEAFF. As DNA, the CDR3 is TGTGCCAGCAGTTTCGGACAGGTAAACACTGAAGCTTTCTTT.

The rearrangement links TRBV15 to TRBJ1-4, with TRBD1 matching over 8 bases. The CDR3 sequence is 14 residues long. Germline values: CDR1 LNHNV, CDR2 YYDKDF (reference sequence). V was pared by 6 bases and J by 7 bases, with 7 bases of the junction left unmatched. CDR3 bases: TGTGCCACCAGTTTAGGACAGGGCGGTGAAAAACTGTTTTTT. Protein sequence: CATSLGQGGEKLFF.

The chain employs TRBV5-1 and TRBJ1-1; possible D gene TRBD1, 6 bases. This CDR3 comprises 12 residues. Trimming removed 3 bases at V and 5 bases at J, with 8 bases between. Germline V gene lookup returns CDR1 SGHRS and CDR2 YFSETQ. CDR3 DNA sequence: TGCGCCAGCAGCTCAGGGGTTACTGAAGCTTTCTTT. Encoded protein: CASSSGVTEAFF.

The CDR3 here is CASSPLDRFSGNTIYF. The CDR3 DNA follows: TGTGCCAGCTCACCACTGGACAGGTTCTCTGGAAACACCATATATTTT. The chain recombines TRBV18 with TRBJ1-3; TRBD1 aligns across 7 bases. Unmatched junction bases numbered 3, after V lost 1 base and J lost 0 bases. In germline, CDR1 is KGHSH, CDR2 LQKENI. The CDR3 spans 16 residues.

V gene TRBV7-2 combines with J gene TRBJ1-1; 10 positions agree with TRBD1. V was pared by 5 bases and J by 2 bases, with 5 bases of the junction left unmatched. Germline V lookup: CDR1 SGHTA, CDR2 FQGNSA. The CDR3 length is 15 residues. The DNA of the CDR3 is TGTGCCAGCAGCAGGCAGACAGGGGGCAACACTGAAGCTTTCTTT. Translated, it gives CASSRQTGGNTEAFF.

This sequence joins TRBV9 and TRBJ1-6, with TRBD1 matching 7 bases. Germline loops: CDR1 SGDLS, CDR2 YYNGEE. J lost 0 bases, V lost 0 bases, and 3 bases had no gene match. The CDR3 covers 17 residues. In DNA, the CDR3 is TGTGCCAGCAGCGTAGGGGGACAGAGCTCCTATAATTCACCCCTCCACTTT. It yields the protein CASSVGGQSSYNSPLHF. Full variable domain (outside the CDR3, taken from reference TRBV9 and TRBJ1-6): DSGVTQTPKHLITATGQRVTLRCSPRSGDLSVYWYQQSLDQGLQFLIQYYNGEERAKGNILERFSAQQFPDLHSELNLSSLELGDSALYFCASSVGGQSSYNSPLHFGNGTRLTVT.